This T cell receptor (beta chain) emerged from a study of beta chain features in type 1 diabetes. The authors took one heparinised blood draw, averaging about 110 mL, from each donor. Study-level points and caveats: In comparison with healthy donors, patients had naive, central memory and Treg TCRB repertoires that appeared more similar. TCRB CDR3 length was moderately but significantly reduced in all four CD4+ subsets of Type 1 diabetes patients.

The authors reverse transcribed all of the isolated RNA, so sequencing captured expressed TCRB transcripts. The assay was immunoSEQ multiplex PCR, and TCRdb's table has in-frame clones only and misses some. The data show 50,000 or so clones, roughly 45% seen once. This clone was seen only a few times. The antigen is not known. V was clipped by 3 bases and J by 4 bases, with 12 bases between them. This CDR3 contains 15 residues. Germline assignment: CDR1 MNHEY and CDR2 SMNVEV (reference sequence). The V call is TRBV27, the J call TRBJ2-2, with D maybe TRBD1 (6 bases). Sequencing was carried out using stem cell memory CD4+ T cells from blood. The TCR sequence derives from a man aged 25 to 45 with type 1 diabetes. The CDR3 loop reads CASSFGRGSTGELFF. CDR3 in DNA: TGTGCCAGCAGTTTTGGTAGGGGGTCCACCGGGGAGCTGTTTTTT.